The clone carrying this T cell receptor beta chain was seen ten or more times. This sample was taken from a study of T-cell reconstitution after alpha-beta-depleted transplantation in children. Looked up from germline, CDR1 is MDHEN and CDR2 is SYDVKM. The CDR3 extends over 14 amino acids. With 5 bases removed from V and 2 bases from J, the gap between germline ends came to 12 bases. TCRbeta library construction was performed incorporating unique molecular identifiers. TCRdb reanalysed the PCR reads using MiXCR and keeps one entry per CDR3 protein. Among 200,000 to 250,000 distinct CDR3 sequences listed, approximately 11% were seen once.

The source material was PBMCs, sampled before TCRalphabeta/CD19-depleted stem cell transplant. J is TRBJ2-5 and V is TRBV28, with D tentatively TRBD1 (5 bases). The receptor was isolated from a child less than two years old with acute myeloid leukemia, due to receive a stem cell transplant. This CDR3 reads CASSETVFQETQYF. The CDR3 DNA is TGTGCCAGCAGTGAGACAGTTTTTCAAGAGACCCAGTACTTC.